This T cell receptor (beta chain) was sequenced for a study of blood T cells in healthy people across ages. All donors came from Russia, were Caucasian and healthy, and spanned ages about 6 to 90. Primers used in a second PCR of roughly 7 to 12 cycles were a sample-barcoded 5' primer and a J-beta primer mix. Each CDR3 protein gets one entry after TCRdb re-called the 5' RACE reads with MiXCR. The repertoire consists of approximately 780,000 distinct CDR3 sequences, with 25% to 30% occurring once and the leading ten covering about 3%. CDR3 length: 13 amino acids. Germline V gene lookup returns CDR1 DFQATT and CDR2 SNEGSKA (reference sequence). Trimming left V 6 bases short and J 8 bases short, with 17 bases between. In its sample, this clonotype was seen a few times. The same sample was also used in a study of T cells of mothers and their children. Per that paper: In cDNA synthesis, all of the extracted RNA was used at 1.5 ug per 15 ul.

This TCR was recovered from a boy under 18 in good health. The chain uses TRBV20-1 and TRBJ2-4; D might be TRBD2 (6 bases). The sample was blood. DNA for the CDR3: TGCAGTGCCCTTACTAGCTCTTGGGACATTCAGTACTTC. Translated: CSALTSSWDIQYF.